These 19 T cell receptor beta chains share one sample of origin, sequenced in a study of technical replicates of blood from a few donors. Clones were read by immunoSEQ multiplex PCR, and TCRdb kept only the in-frame ones, dropping some. The sample has fewer than 90,000 clones, around 92% seen once. The sequencing input was T cells isolated from PBMCs. The receptors come from a human donor in good health.

The chain's CDR3 is CSAEGAPDTQYF. The CDR3 coding sequence is TGCAGCGCCGAGGGGGCCCCAGATACGCAGTATTTT. This chain uses TRBV29-1 with TRBJ2-3, with 7 bases that match TRBD1. Germline V lookup: CDR1 SQVTM, CDR2 ANQGSEA. The V and J ends lost 7 bases and 4 bases, in that order; junction bases with no gene match: 5. The CDR3 runs 12 residues.

This sequence joins TRBV4-1 and TRBJ2-1; D ambiguous. Looked up from germline, CDR1 is MGHRA and CDR2 is YSYEKL. This CDR3 is 13 amino acids long. Trimming took 4 bases from V and 5 from J, leaving 9 bases between them. CDR3 nucleotide sequence: TGCGCCAGCAGCCGAACTACCAACAATGAGCAGTTCTTC. Its translation: CASSRTTNNEQFF.

This chain joins TRBV19 and TRBJ2-1; D is unclear. Trimming shortened V by 8 bases and J by 2 bases, and 19 bases separated the two germline ends. Germline CDR1 LNHDA, CDR2 SQIVND (reference sequence). The length of the CDR3 is 16 residues. The CDR3 is CASALLADSTYNEQFF. The CDR3 DNA reads TGTGCCAGTGCGCTCCTGGCGGATTCCACCTACAATGAGCAGTTCTTC. Together with reference TRBV19 and TRBJ2-1, the CDR3 gives the full variable domain: DGGITQSPKYLFRKEGQNVTLSCEQNLNHDAMYWYRQDPGQGLRLIYYSQIVNDFQKGDIAEGYSVSREKKESFPLTVTSAQKNPTAFYLCASALLADSTYNEQFFGPGTRLTVL.

V is TRBV19 and J is TRBJ2-2; 9 bases match TRBD1. CDR3 length: 17 residues. V trimming: 4 bases; J trimming: 7 bases; junction bases outside the gene matches: 13. Germline assignment: CDR1 LNHDA and CDR2 SQIVND (reference sequence). The CDR3 bases are TGTGCCAGTAGTAGAGCGGGACAGGGACCCCGCAGCGGGGAGCTGTTTTTT. Its translation: CASSRAGQGPRSGELFF.

This clone was counted a single time. The chain couples TRBV6-6 to TRBJ1-3; tentatively, D is TRBD1 (6 bases). The germline CDR1 and CDR2 sequences are MNHNY and SVGAGI (reference sequence). V was trimmed by 6 bases and J by 7 bases, leaving 16 bases between them. This CDR3 contains 14 residues. The CDR3, as DNA: TGTGCCAGCAGGAGAACAGGGTCGAGTAACACCATATATTTT. It is translated as CASRRTGSSNTIYF.

This clone was found once. This chain uses TRBV4-1 with TRBJ2-7, with TRBD2 matching 10 bases. Per the germline V gene, CDR1 is MGHRA and CDR2 is YSYEKL. This CDR3 comprises 15 residues. The trim removed 3 bases at V and 6 bases at J, leaving 8 bases unmatched. The CDR3 reads CASSQEEVAGGEQYF. In nucleotides, the CDR3 is TGCGCCAGCAGCCAGGAGGAAGTAGCGGGAGGCGAGCAGTACTTC.

The CDR3: CASSLVVGANQPQHF. The CDR3 DNA follows: TGTGCCAGCAGCTTAGTGGTCGGAGCCAATCAGCCCCAGCATTTT. The V gene is TRBV11-2, the J gene TRBJ1-5, with D unclear. The CDR3 has 15 amino acids. V gave up 1 base and J gave up 3 bases, with 10 bases separating them. Looked up from germline, CDR1 is SGHAT and CDR2 is FQNNGV.

The V and J genes are TRBV5-8 and TRBJ2-5; 9 bases line up with TRBD1. The CDR3 has 18 residues. V was clipped by 4 bases and J by 0 bases; unmatched bases: 13. CDR1 is SGHTS and CDR2 is YDEGEE in the germline V gene. The CDR3 here is CASSGNRGRIMYQETQYF. Here the CDR3 DNA reads TGTGCCAGCAGCGGCAACAGGGGGCGGATCATGTACCAAGAGACCCAGTACTTC.

This clone was observed a single time. CDR3 in DNA: TGCGCCAGCAGCGCTAGCGGTAGCACAGATACGCAGTATTTT. Protein product: CASSASGSTDTQYF. The gene calls are TRBV4-3 and TRBJ2-3, with 7 nucleotides matching TRBD2. This CDR3 has 14 amino acids. V dropped 5 bases and J dropped 0; count of bases not matched to a gene: 2. Germline CDR1 reads LGHNA; CDR2 reads YSLEER.

The chain carries TRBV6-6 and TRBJ1-2; 7 bases match TRBD1. Trimming removed 7 bases from V and 3 bases from J; junction bases left unmatched: 14. CDR1 and CDR2 from the germline V gene are MNHNY and SVGAGI (reference sequence). This CDR3 spans 16 amino acids. CDR3 region: CASTQRADRVDYGYTF. DNA of the CDR3: TGTGCCAGCACCCAGCGGGCCGACAGGGTTGACTATGGCTACACCTTC.

The chain carries TRBV7-9 and TRBJ2-3; D not certain. Germline V gene sequence: CDR1 SEHNR, CDR2 FQNEAQ (reference sequence). The CDR3 extends over 12 amino acids. V lost 3 bases and J 6 bases, leaving 7 bases between the germline ends. The CDR3 loop reads CASSFHYDTQYF. The CDR3 DNA sequence: TGTGCCAGCAGCTTTCACTATGATACGCAGTATTTT. The full variable domain, rest sourced from reference TRBV7-9 and TRBJ2-3, is DTGVSQNPRHKITKRGQNVTFRCDPISEHNRLYWYRQTLGQGPEFLTYFQNEAQLEKSRLLSDRFSAERPKGSFSTLEIQRTEQGDSAMYLCASSFHYDTQYFGPGTRLTVL.

The rearrangement links TRBV6-6 to TRBJ2-7; D possibly corresponds to TRBD2 (6 bases). The CDR3 totals 16 residues. Between the trimmed V and J ends, which lost 7 bases and 0 bases, there was a span of 19 bases. Germline values: CDR1 MNHNY, CDR2 SVGAGI (reference sequence). The CDR3 DNA follows: TGTGCCAGCACCCTGGGTGGCGGGGCGAGCTCCTACGAGCAGTACTTC. This translates into CASTLGGGASSYEQYF.

This chain connects TRBV29-1 to TRBJ1-1, with unresolved D. The germline CDR1 and CDR2 sequences are SQVTM and ANQGSEA. V lost 3 bases, J lost 1 base, and 9 bases lay in between. The CDR3 totals 13 residues. The chain's CDR3 is CSVDGLGNTEAFF. CDR3 bases: TGCAGCGTTGACGGGTTGGGGAACACTGAAGCTTTCTTT.

V usage is TRBV11-2 and J usage is TRBJ2-7; the D gene is possibly TRBD1 (5 bases). V lost 7 bases and J lost 2, with 27 bases in between. The CDR3 consists of 18 residues. Germline loops: CDR1 SGHAT, CDR2 FQNNGV. In nucleotides, the CDR3 is TGTGCCAGCAATAACCAGGGTGTATTCGTCGCCCCCACCTACGAGCAGTACTTC. Its protein product is CASNNQGVFVAPTYEQYF.

The CDR3 coding sequence is TGTGCCAGCAGCTCGCACCCGCTAGCCGGGAGAACAGATACGCAGTATTTT. It translates to CASSSHPLAGRTDTQYF. V gene TRBV5-4 combines with J gene TRBJ2-3, with D perhaps matching TRBD2 (6 bases). Trimming left V 3 bases short and J 3 bases short, with 20 bases between. This CDR3 comprises 17 residues. Germline CDR1 and CDR2: SGHNT and YYREEE (reference sequence).

CDR3 in amino acids: CASRQGGEGGNQPQHF. CDR3 nucleotide sequence: TGTGCCAGCAGGCAGGGCGGGGAAGGGGGCAATCAGCCCCAGCATTTT. The chain recombines TRBV27 with TRBJ1-5; D may be TRBD1 (5 bases). Germline V CDR1 and CDR2: MNHEY, SMNVEV (reference sequence). V lost 6 bases and J lost 2, with 17 bases in between. This CDR3 has 16 amino acids.

The sample holds a few counts of this clone. The chain links TRBV5-4 to TRBJ2-7; TRBD1 agrees at 8 bases. This CDR3 region has 15 residues. From germline, CDR1 is SGHNT and CDR2 YYREEE (reference sequence). J lost 0 bases, V lost 4 bases, and 6 bases had no gene match. DNA of the CDR3: TGTGCCAGCAGCCGATGGACAGGGAGCTCCTACGAGCAGTACTTC. Translating gives CASSRWTGSSYEQYF.

This clone was recorded once. The gene calls are TRBV27 and TRBJ2-3, with D possibly TRBD2 on 6 matching bases. From germline, CDR1 is MNHEY and CDR2 SMNVEV (reference sequence). There are 14 residues in the CDR3. V lost 4 bases and J 2 bases, leaving 10 bases between the germline ends. The CDR3 DNA reads as TGTGCCAGCAGTTACGGGGGAATCACAGATACGCAGTATTTT. Its translation is CASSYGGITDTQYF.

The chain links TRBV11-3 to TRBJ1-2; D may be TRBD1 (5 bases). Trimming removed 5 bases at V and 6 bases at J, with 16 bases between. CDR1 SGHNT and CDR2 YENEEA come from the germline V gene. This CDR3 region has 14 residues. The CDR3 nucleotides read TGTGCCAGCAGCAAGAGCACAGGCATGGATGGCTACACCTTC. Translation: CASSKSTGMDGYTF.